The clone carrying this T cell receptor (beta chain) was counted at least ten times. Naive CD8 library inputs spanned 20,000 to 1,000,000 sorted cells and 10%, 30% or 50% RNA. This entry is derived from a study of molecular identifiers for immune sequencing clone quantification. MiXCR, applied by TCRdb to the PCR reads, yields one record per CDR3 protein. The sample shows roughly 300,000 distinct CDR3 sequences, roughly a quarter of them seen only once. The CDR3 loop spans 14 amino acids. V lost 2 bases and J 0 bases, leaving 7 bases between the germline ends. CDR1 is SGHRS and CDR2 is YFSETQ in the germline V gene.

The rearrangement uses TRBV5-1 and TRBJ2-3; TRBD2 is a possible D gene (5 bases). Sequenced: naive CD8+ T cells from blood, with Jurkat cell RNA spiked in. Regarding subset: FACS-sorted CD8+CD4-CCR7+CD45RA+ naive T cells. This receptor was taken from a human donor in good health. Some libraries in this study had Jurkat cell RNA spiked in. The CDR3 nucleotides read TGCGCCAGCAGCTTCGGGGTTAGCACAGATACGCAGTATTTT. Translating gives CASSFGVSTDTQYF.